Below, 14 T cell receptor beta chains from the same sample are listed, as sequenced in a study of blood T cell repertoires in COVID-19. Only in-frame clones appear in the TCRdb table, and some are missing; sequencing was by immunoSEQ multiplex PCR. Among 350,000 to 450,000 clones listed, 75% to 90% were seen once. Sequenced: peripheral blood. The receptor set was obtained from a woman aged 18-35 years with acute or convalescent COVID-19.

The rearrangement links TRBV9 to TRBJ2-3, with D perhaps TRBD2 (6 bases). Deletions cut 4 bases from V and 6 bases from J, with 21 bases between. In germline, CDR1 is SGDLS, CDR2 YYNGEE. CDR3 length: 16 amino acids. As DNA, the CDR3 is TGTGCCAGCAGCCCTACCGGGACTCCTTCGTCGGATACGCAGTATTTT. This sequence encodes CASSPTGTPSSDTQYF.

CDR3 in DNA: TGTGCCAGCTCACCCACGACGGACAGCTACGAGCAGTACTTC. This sequence encodes CASSPTTDSYEQYF. The gene calls are TRBV18 and TRBJ2-7; D perhaps matches TRBD1 (6 bases). Trimming took 3 bases from V and 3 from J, leaving 12 bases between them. This CDR3 has 14 amino acids. Per the germline V gene, CDR1 is KGHSH and CDR2 is LQKENI.

The gene calls are TRBV9 and TRBJ1-3, with no clear D. V lost 0 bases to trimming and J lost 0 bases, with 7 bases between them. The germline CDR1 and CDR2 sequences are SGDLS and YYNGEE. The CDR3 sequence is 15 residues long. CDR3: CASSVATGSGNTIYF. CDR3 coding DNA: TGTGCCAGCAGCGTAGCTACGGGCTCTGGAAACACCATATATTTT.

J is TRBJ2-7 and V is TRBV27; the D gene is possibly TRBD1 (5 bases). Germline CDR1 is MNHEY and CDR2 is SMNVEV (reference sequence). CDR3 length: 14 amino acids. The V and J ends lost 4 bases and 4 bases respectively, with 14 bases between them. CDR3 DNA: TGTGCCAGCAGTTCAGGACAATTCGGGTACGAGCAGTACTTC. Translating it yields CASSSGQFGYEQYF.

In its sample, this clone was seen once. This chain joins TRBV24-1 and TRBJ2-1; D possibly corresponds to TRBD2 (5 bases). The length of the CDR3 is 14 residues. From germline, CDR1 is KGHDR and CDR2 SFDVKD. V was pared by 4 bases and J by 7 bases, with 13 bases between. This chain's CDR3 is CATSDGIMMNEQFF. Here the CDR3 DNA reads TGTGCCACCAGTGACGGGATCATGATGAATGAGCAGTTCTTC.

The sample holds one count of this clone. The chain has TRBV28 and TRBJ2-2, with a weak D call TRBD2 (6 bases). Germline CDR1 reads MDHEN; CDR2 reads SYDVKM. V was shortened by 7 bases and J by 3 bases, with 15 bases between the two germline ends. The CDR3 runs 15 residues. The CDR3 sequence: CASTPLGGDTGELFF. For the CDR3, the DNA is TGTGCCAGCACCCCATTAGGAGGGGACACCGGGGAGCTGTTTTTT.

This rearrangement joins TRBV28 to TRBJ2-4; tentatively, D is TRBD1 (5 bases). The CDR3 is 17 amino acids. CDR1 and CDR2 (germline): MDHEN, SYDVKM. Trimming took 7 bases from V and 7 from J, leaving 26 bases between them. DNA for the CDR3: TGTGCCAGCATGGGTCTAATTGACAGCCCGCTGGGGAACATTCAGTACTTC. Translated, it gives CASMGLIDSPLGNIQYF.

The V gene is TRBV19, the J gene TRBJ2-2; D gene ambiguous. Looked up from germline, CDR1 is LNHDA and CDR2 is SQIVND (reference sequence). V lost 1 base and J 3 bases, leaving 6 bases between the germline ends. CDR3 length equals 14 residues. The DNA for the CDR3 is TGTGCCAGTAGTATAGGCGCCGACACCGGGGAGCTGTTTTTT. Protein sequence: CASSIGADTGELFF. Full variable domain (outside the CDR3, taken from reference TRBV19 and TRBJ2-2): DGGITQSPKYLFRKEGQNVTLSCEQNLNHDAMYWYRQDPGQGLRLIYYSQIVNDFQKGDIAEGYSVSREKKESFPLTVTSAQKNPTAFYLCASSIGADTGELFFGEGSRLTVL.

Worth noting for this clone: Other nucleotide sequences from this sample produce the same CDR3. The chain recombines TRBV24-1 with TRBJ2-3, with TRBD2 matching 9 bases. CDR3 size: 14 residues. V trimming: 3 bases; J trimming: 3 bases; junction bases outside the gene matches: 0. Germline CDR1 reads KGHDR; CDR2 reads SFDVKD. CDR3 sequence reads: CATSDLAGTDTQYF. CDR3 sequence (DNA): TGTGCCACCAGTGATCTAGCGGGAACAGATACGCAGTATTTT.

The chain links TRBV19 to TRBJ2-1; TRBD2 matches at 14 bases. The CDR3 has 16 residues. With 6 bases clipped from V and 0 bases from J, the junction kept 1 base outside the gene matches. The germline gives CDR1 LNHDA, CDR2 SQIVND (reference sequence). CDR3 in DNA: TGTGCCAGTAGGACTAGCGGGAGGGGCTCCTACAATGAGCAGTTCTTC. Protein sequence: CASRTSGRGSYNEQFF.

The chain has TRBV11-2 and TRBJ1-6; D gene unclear. The CDR3 loop spans 17 amino acids. The V end lost 0 bases, the J end lost 4 bases, and 13 bases lay between the germline ends. Germline V gives CDR1 SGHAT, CDR2 FQNNGV. The CDR3 loop reads CASSLEVPRSYNSPLHF. DNA of the CDR3: TGTGCCAGCAGCTTAGAAGTCCCGCGGTCTTATAATTCACCCCTCCACTTT.

The CDR3 region has the DNA TGTGCTACGAGGGACAGGTATGGTGAAGCTTTCTTT. This sequence encodes CATRDRYGEAFF. The chain is built from TRBV28 and TRBJ1-1; TRBD1 aligns across 8 bases. Germline loops: CDR1 MDHEN, CDR2 SYDVKM. The CDR3 loop spans 12 amino acids.

The chain couples TRBV9 to TRBJ2-7; tentative D call: TRBD1 (6 bases). The V gene's germline CDR1 is SGDLS and CDR2 YYNGEE. Trimming pared 3 bases from V and 3 bases from J, leaving 10 bases between. The CDR3 has 13 amino acids. The CDR3 spells CASSAWDNYEQYF. CDR3 sequence (DNA): TGTGCCAGCAGCGCGTGGGACAACTACGAGCAGTACTTC.

This sequence joins TRBV19 and TRBJ2-1, with TRBD2 as a possible D gene (5 bases). V lost 10 bases to trimming and J lost 1 base, with 14 bases between them. Per germline, CDR1 LNHDA and CDR2 SQIVND (reference sequence). The length of the CDR3 is 14 residues. The CDR3 region is CATQERRSYNEQFF. The CDR3 nucleotides read TGTGCCACCCAAGAGAGGAGGTCCTACAATGAGCAGTTCTTC.